One sample yielded the 29 T cell receptor beta chains listed below, sequenced in a study of CD8+ T cells in alopecia areata. Sequencing templates came from extracted RNA that was reverse transcribed into cDNA. Clones were sequenced by immunoSEQ multiplex PCR, and TCRdb holds only the in-frame ones, with some missing. Among 130,000 to 150,000 clones listed, around 87% were seen once. The input for sequencing was CD8+ T cells sorted from blood, taken at week 0. These receptors originate from a human donor with alopecia areata.

The chain is built from TRBV7-8 and TRBJ2-3; TRBD2 matches 9 bases. Trimming took 5 bases from V and 3 from J; bases not matched to a gene: 18. Germline V gives CDR1 SGHVS, CDR2 FQNEAQ. The CDR3 is 19 amino acids. The CDR3 region is CASSPRAGGRAASTDTQYF. Here the CDR3 DNA reads TGTGCCAGCAGCCCACGGGCTGGCGGGAGGGCCGCTTCTACAGATACGCAGTATTTT.

This chain connects TRBV27 to TRBJ2-7, with 7 bases fitting TRBD1. From germline, CDR1 is MNHEY and CDR2 SMNVEV (reference sequence). The CDR3 contains 15 residues. J was trimmed by 1 base and V by 5 bases; bases with no gene match: 8. The CDR3 nucleotides read TGTGCCAGCAGTCTAGTGATGGGACAGTCCTACGAGCAGTACTTC. Its protein product is CASSLVMGQSYEQYF.

This chain connects TRBV7-6 to TRBJ2-7, with D unresolved. Germline V gene lookup returns CDR1 SGHVS and CDR2 FNYEAQ. This CDR3 contains 11 residues. Between the trimmed V and J ends, which lost 2 bases and 6 bases, there was a span of 5 bases. CDR3 in amino acids: CASSLMGEQYF. For the CDR3, the DNA is TGTGCCAGCAGCTTAATGGGCGAGCAGTACTTC.

The chain joins TRBV5-4 to TRBJ2-5, with D uncertain. The assigned J gene may be wrong: the sequence end matches TRBJ2-7 better. The V gene's germline CDR1 is SGHNT and CDR2 YYREEE (reference sequence). The CDR3 is made up of 14 amino acids. CDR3 coding DNA: TGTGCCAGCAGCCTTGGTCATTCGTTGCGCGAGCAGTACTTC. Its protein is CASSLGHSLREQYF.

This clone appeared a few times. The chain carries TRBV29-1 and TRBJ2-7, with D perhaps matching TRBD1 (5 bases). This CDR3 comprises 12 residues. Trimming took 1 base from V and 4 from J, leaving 8 bases between them. Germline V gene lookup returns CDR1 SQVTM and CDR2 ANQGSEA. In DNA, the CDR3 is TGCAGCGTTGAAGGGGGCCGTTACGAGCAGTACTTC. Protein: CSVEGGRYEQYF.

This chain uses TRBV6-1 with TRBJ2-4; D is uncertain. Per the germline V gene, CDR1 is MNHNS and CDR2 is SASEGT. The CDR3 loop spans 15 amino acids. The V end lost 5 bases, the J end lost 0 bases, and 11 bases lay between the germline ends. CDR3 bases: TGTGCCAGCAGTCACAGCATCCTAGCCAAAAACATTCAGTACTTC. Amino acid sequence: CASSHSILAKNIQYF.

This chain joins TRBV5-1 and TRBJ2-7; D possibly uses TRBD1 or TRBD2 (5 bases each). V was trimmed by 3 bases and J by 4 bases, leaving 20 bases between them. The length of the CDR3 is 16 residues. Per germline, CDR1 SGHRS and CDR2 YFSETQ. The CDR3 protein is CASSSESSGRGYEQYF. CDR3 nucleotide sequence: TGCGCCAGCAGCTCTGAATCCTCGGGACGGGGATACGAGCAGTACTTC. Full variable domain (missing parts from reference TRBV5-1 and TRBJ2-7): KAGVTQTPRYLIKTRGQQVTLSCSPISGHRSVSWYQQTPGQGLQFLFEYFSETQRNKGNFPGRFSGRQFSNSRSEMNVSTLELGDSALYLCASSSESSGRGYEQYFGPGTRLTVT.

V is TRBV5-1 and J is TRBJ2-7, with 9 nucleotides matching TRBD1. CDR1 is SGHRS, CDR2 YFSETQ, per germline. This CDR3 has 16 residues. V was pared by 4 bases and J by 1 base, with 9 bases of the junction left unmatched. CDR3 coding DNA: TGCGCCAGCAGCGACCTCACAGGGGGCGCTTCCTACGAGCAGTACTTC. It encodes CASSDLTGGASYEQYF.

The chain carries TRBV11-2 and TRBJ2-1; D may be TRBD1 (5 bases). Trimming pared 7 bases from V and 9 bases from J, leaving 19 bases between. The CDR3 is 14 residues long. In germline, CDR1 is SGHAT, CDR2 FQNNGV. CDR3 coding DNA: TGTGCCAGCACCAGACAGAAGGTCATTGTTGAGCAGTTCTTC. This codes for CASTRQKVIVEQFF.

J is TRBJ2-7 and V is TRBV27; TRBD2 matches 7 bases. V dropped 5 bases and J dropped 6; count of bases not matched to a gene: 10. This CDR3 region has 14 residues. Germline assignment: CDR1 MNHEY and CDR2 SMNVEV (reference sequence). The chain's CDR3 is CASSADGLVFEQYF. The DNA of the CDR3 is TGTGCCAGCAGTGCCGACGGACTAGTATTCGAGCAGTACTTC.

This clone occurred once. The chain uses TRBV4-2 and TRBJ2-3, with 10 bases fitting TRBD2. The CDR3 extends over 19 amino acids. Germline V gene lookup returns CDR1 LGHNA and CDR2 YNFKEQ. V lost 0 bases to trimming and J lost 2 bases; unmatched junction nucleotides: 11. The CDR3 protein is CASSQEWTSGYRFTDTQYF. CDR3 coding DNA: TGTGCCAGCAGCCAAGAGTGGACTAGCGGATACCGATTCACAGATACGCAGTATTTT.

The chain is built from TRBV5-1 and TRBJ2-7; D perhaps matches TRBD1 (5 bases). The V gene's germline CDR1 is SGHRS and CDR2 YFSETQ. Trimming took off 3 bases at V and 3 bases at J, with 19 bases between the two ends. This CDR3 is built from 16 residues. The CDR3: CASSSDNTTEYYEQYF. The CDR3 region has the DNA TGCGCCAGCAGCTCCGATAATACGACAGAGTACTACGAGCAGTACTTC.

A note on this clone: Different DNA sequences within this sample yield the same CDR3. The rearrangement uses TRBV29-1 and TRBJ2-7; 11 positions agree with TRBD1. Losses at the gene ends were 4 bases for V and 4 bases for J; bases not matched to a gene: 0. The length of the CDR3 is 12 residues. Germline CDR1 and CDR2: SQVTM and ANQGSEA. CDR3 bases: TGCAGCGTTGGGGACAGGGGGTACGAGCAGTACTTC. It specifies CSVGDRGYEQYF.

Comments on this clone: The same CDR3 also results from other DNA sequences found in this sample. J is TRBJ2-7 and V is TRBV27; tentatively, D is TRBD1 (5 bases). Germline loops: CDR1 MNHEY, CDR2 SMNVEV (reference sequence). This CDR3 has 16 amino acids. V was cut by 1 base and J by 0 bases, with 13 bases left in between. This CDR3 is CASSLFARASSYEQYF. The CDR3, as DNA: TGTGCCAGCAGTTTATTTGCCAGGGCGAGCTCCTACGAGCAGTACTTC.

The chain carries TRBV2 and TRBJ2-7, with 7 nucleotides matching TRBD2. With 8 bases clipped from V and 0 bases from J, the junction kept 13 bases outside the gene matches. This CDR3 contains 16 residues. CDR1 is SNHLY and CDR2 is FYNNEI in the germline V gene. CDR3: CASPLRREQGSYEQYF. CDR3 sequence (DNA): TGTGCCAGCCCCCTCAGGCGGGAGCAGGGCTCCTACGAGCAGTACTTC.

J is TRBJ2-2 and V is TRBV5-6; D remains ambiguous. Germline CDR1 SGHDT, CDR2 YYEEEE. This CDR3 is built from 14 residues. V lost 2 bases and J lost 1, with 6 bases in between. The CDR3 loop reads CASSFDLNTGELFF. The CDR3 bases are TGTGCCAGCAGCTTTGACTTGAACACCGGGGAGCTGTTTTTT.

The chain recombines TRBV7-3 with TRBJ1-6; no clear D gene. Trimming removed 6 bases at V and 9 bases at J, with 12 bases between. Looked up from germline, CDR1 is SGHTA and CDR2 is FQGTGA. The CDR3 is made up of 13 amino acids. CDR3 DNA sequence: TGTGCCAGCAGATACGATAGAGCTTCACCCCTCCACTTT. This translates into CASRYDRASPLHF.

The gene calls are TRBV5-1 and TRBJ1-3, with D unresolved. Deletions cut 0 bases from V and 4 bases from J, with 8 bases between. This CDR3 comprises 14 residues. CDR1 and CDR2 from the germline V gene are SGHRS and YFSETQ. CDR3 region: CASSLATRGNTIYF. CDR3 DNA sequence: TGCGCCAGCAGCTTGGCCACTAGAGGAAACACCATATATTTT.

The gene calls are TRBV6-6 and TRBJ2-2; D not resolved. The CDR3 extends over 15 amino acids. In germline, CDR1 is MNHNY, CDR2 SVGAGI (reference sequence). V dropped 0 bases and J dropped 2 bases, with 7 bases sitting between them. CDR3: CASSYSAENTGELFF. The CDR3 nucleotides are TGTGCCAGCAGTTACTCGGCAGAAAACACCGGGGAGCTGTTTTTT.

Concerning this clone: The same CDR3 is also encoded by other DNA sequences in this sample. The chain uses TRBV10-3 and TRBJ2-7; D not resolved. Trimming took 2 bases from V and 4 from J, leaving 6 bases between them. Per germline, CDR1 ENHRY and CDR2 SYGVKD. The CDR3 is 12 residues long. The CDR3 DNA is TGTGCCATCAGTGAGGATAGTTACGAGCAGTACTTC. Protein: CAISEDSYEQYF.

Written as DNA, the CDR3 is TGTGCCAGCACCGGACGGATATATAACTCTGGGGCCAACGTCCTGACTTTC. Protein: CASTGRIYNSGANVLTF. The V gene is TRBV5-7, the J gene TRBJ2-6, with D uncertain. TRBV5-7 is treated as an ORF (open reading frame) with a function not yet certain. This CDR3 is built from 17 residues. V was cut by 6 bases and J by 0 bases, with 16 bases left in between.

The chain recombines TRBV15 with TRBJ2-1; D call uncertain. Germline CDR1 LNHNV, CDR2 YYDKDF (reference sequence). V lost 6 bases, J lost 4 bases, and 10 bases lay in between. This CDR3 contains 13 residues. CDR3: CATRARAYNEQFF. In DNA, the CDR3 is TGTGCCACCAGGGCACGGGCGTACAATGAGCAGTTCTTC.

In its sample, this clone was seen many times. The chain couples TRBV7-8 to TRBJ1-5; D remains unclear. Germline V gives CDR1 SGHVS, CDR2 FQNEAQ. V was clipped by 0 bases and J by 6 bases, with 12 bases between them. The CDR3 spans 15 residues. The CDR3 loop reads CASSLAVFRGQPQHF. CDR3 DNA sequence: TGTGCCAGCAGCTTAGCGGTTTTTCGGGGTCAGCCCCAGCATTTT.

The V gene is TRBV5-1, the J gene TRBJ2-7; D possibly matches TRBD1 or TRBD2 (7 bases each). CDR1 and CDR2 (germline): SGHRS, YFSETQ. The CDR3 consists of 13 residues. Deletions cut 4 bases from V and 6 bases from J, with 14 bases between. CDR3 sequence reads: CASSQGEGTEQYF. DNA of the CDR3: TGCGCCAGCAGCCAGGGGGAGGGTACCGAGCAGTACTTC.

The table lists this clone with a count of one. The chain uses TRBV5-1 and TRBJ1-1; a weak D match, TRBD1 (6 bases). The CDR3 extends over 17 amino acids. Germline V gene sequence: CDR1 SGHRS, CDR2 YFSETQ. V lost 0 bases and J lost 0, with 15 bases in between. In nucleotides, the CDR3 is TGCGCCAGCAGCTTGGTGATCCCCAGGGGCGTGAACACTGAAGCTTTCTTT. Its translation is CASSLVIPRGVNTEAFF. The variable domain in full, completed from reference TRBV5-1 and TRBJ1-1, reads KAGVTQTPRYLIKTRGQQVTLSCSPISGHRSVSWYQQTPGQGLQFLFEYFSETQRNKGNFPGRFSGRQFSNSRSEMNVSTLELGDSALYLCASSLVIPRGVNTEAFFGQGTRLTVV.

V is TRBV9 and J is TRBJ1-2; D perhaps matches TRBD1 (6 bases). This CDR3 region has 14 residues. Trimming took 2 bases from V and 11 from J, leaving 19 bases between them. Germline assignment: CDR1 SGDLS and CDR2 YYNGEE. CDR3 sequence reads: CASSVGVQGPWYTF. For the CDR3, the DNA is TGTGCCAGCAGCGTGGGGGTGCAGGGGCCTTGGTACACCTTC.

V is TRBV5-1 and J is TRBJ2-7; 8 bases map to TRBD1. The length of the CDR3 is 14 residues. The trim removed 4 bases at V and 4 bases at J, leaving 7 bases unmatched. The germline V gene has CDR1 SGHRS and CDR2 YFSETQ. DNA of the CDR3: TGCGCCAGCAGCATAGAACAGGGGGATTACGAGCAGTACTTC. The encoded protein is CASSIEQGDYEQYF.

The chain has TRBV27 and TRBJ1-1, with 8 bases identical to TRBD1. The CDR3 is 14 amino acids. CDR1 MNHEY and CDR2 SMNVEV come from the germline V gene (reference sequence). The V and J ends lost 3 bases and 1 base, in that order; junction bases with no gene match: 1. CDR3 protein: CASSFGTGNTEAFF. In DNA, the CDR3 is TGTGCCAGCAGTTTCGGGACAGGGAACACTGAAGCTTTCTTT.

The chain joins TRBV29-1 to TRBJ2-1; 10 bases are a match to TRBD2. V shed 3 bases, J shed 9 bases, and the junction held 14 bases outside the gene matches. CDR1 is SQVTM, CDR2 ANQGSEA, per germline. The CDR3 runs 16 residues. The CDR3 is CSVDGTWLAGVPEQFF. Written as DNA, the CDR3 is TGCAGCGTTGATGGTACGTGGCTAGCGGGAGTGCCTGAGCAGTTCTTC.